This is a list of T cell receptor beta chains from one sample in a study of cytomegalovirus exposure and HLA in healthy donors. Assay used: immunoSEQ multiplex PCR; TCRdb lists only in-frame clones, some missing. The sample shows fewer than 150,000 clones, 15% of them seen only once. The specimen sequenced was PBMCs. The receptors originated from a woman aged 18-30 years in good health and CMV-seronegative. Both conserved end residues are part of each CDR3. The order of the fields is V gene, D gene, J gene, clone size, CDR3 protein, CDR3 DNA. A D gene is named only where the DNA matches it firmly. The size entry is marked missing in some rows and otherwise reads once, few, many or a size class.

v_call: TRBV18; d_call: TRBD1; j_call: TRBJ1-1; clone_size: few; cdr3_aa: CASSPDRGGLHAFF; cdr3_nt: TGTGCCAGCTCACCAGACAGGGGCGGTTTACACGCTTTCTTT
v_call: TRBV30; d_call: TRBD2; j_call: TRBJ2-1; clone_size: few; cdr3_aa: CAWSKRESANEQFF; cdr3_nt: TGTGCCTGGAGTAAGCGGGAGTCCGCCAATGAGCAGTTCTTC
v_call: TRBV5-1; d_call: TRBD2; j_call: TRBJ2-7; clone_size: few; cdr3_aa: CASSLGLAGSSSYEQYF; cdr3_nt: TGCGCCAGCAGCCTCGGACTAGCGGGCTCAAGCTCCTACGAGCAGTACTTC
v_call: TRBV28; d_call: TRBD2; j_call: TRBJ2-7; clone_size: few; cdr3_aa: CASSRNPTSGGYEQYF; cdr3_nt: TGTGCCAGCAGTAGAAACCCGACTAGCGGGGGGTACGAGCAGTACTTC
v_call: TRBV6-6; d_call: TRBD1; j_call: TRBJ1-5; clone_size: few; cdr3_aa: CASSYSGQGGNQPQHF; cdr3_nt: TGTGCCAGCAGTTACTCGGGACAGGGCGGAAATCAGCCCCAGCATTTT
v_call: TRBV7-9; d_call: TRBD2; j_call: TRBJ2-5; clone_size: -; cdr3_aa: CASTQSSGVAGQETQYF; cdr3_nt: TGTGCCAGCACCCAAAGCAGCGGGGTGGCGGGTCAAGAGACCCAGTACTTC
v_call: TRBV6-6; d_call: TRBD1; j_call: TRBJ1-1; clone_size: few; cdr3_aa: CASSYSGQAEFEAFF; cdr3_nt: TGTGCCAGCAGTTACTCGGGACAGGCCGAATTTGAAGCTTTCTTT
v_call: TRBV27; d_call: TRBD2; j_call: TRBJ2-7; clone_size: once; cdr3_aa: CASSSSGGAPHYEQYF; cdr3_nt: TGTGCCAGCAGTTCTAGCGGGGGGGCCCCCCACTACGAGCAGTACTTC
v_call: TRBV5-4; d_call: -; j_call: TRBJ2-1; clone_size: -; cdr3_aa: CASSPTNNEQFF; cdr3_nt: TGTGCCAGCAGTCCTACGAACAATGAGCAGTTCTTC
v_call: TRBV7-6; d_call: -; j_call: TRBJ1-3; clone_size: -; cdr3_aa: CASSLFEGGGFSGNTIYF; cdr3_nt: TGTGCCAGCAGCTTATTCGAGGGAGGCGGGTTCTCTGGAAACACCATATATTTT
v_call: TRBV7-3; d_call: -; j_call: TRBJ2-2; clone_size: -; cdr3_aa: CASSSPLAGPNTGELFF; cdr3_nt: TGTGCCAGCAGCTCCCCCTTGGCAGGGCCGAACACCGGGGAGCTGTTTTTT
v_call: TRBV5-6; d_call: -; j_call: TRBJ2-7; clone_size: few; cdr3_aa: CASSLAWGGQDSYEQYF; cdr3_nt: TGTGCCAGCAGCTTGGCGTGGGGGGGACAGGACTCCTACGAGCAGTACTTC
v_call: TRBV29-1; d_call: -; j_call: TRBJ2-7; clone_size: few; cdr3_aa: CSVRWTGYEQYF; cdr3_nt: TGCAGCGTTCGCTGGACGGGGTACGAGCAGTACTTC
v_call: TRBV6-1; d_call: TRBD2; j_call: TRBJ2-5; clone_size: -; cdr3_aa: CASSETSVQETQYF; cdr3_nt: TGTGCCAGCAGCGAAACTAGCGTACAAGAGACCCAGTACTTC
v_call: TRBV9; d_call: TRBD1; j_call: TRBJ2-7; clone_size: -; cdr3_aa: CASSGGQGWAYEQYF; cdr3_nt: TGTGCCAGCAGCGGGGGACAGGGGTGGGCCTACGAGCAGTACTTC
v_call: TRBV6-6; d_call: -; j_call: TRBJ1-1; clone_size: -; cdr3_aa: CASGNREEAFF; cdr3_nt: TGTGCCAGCGGGAACAGGGAGGAAGCTTTCTTT
v_call: TRBV28; d_call: -; j_call: TRBJ2-7; clone_size: few; cdr3_aa: CASLGGEQYF; cdr3_nt: TGTGCCAGCTTAGGGGGAGAGCAGTACTTC
v_call: TRBV6-4; d_call: -; j_call: TRBJ2-3; clone_size: few; cdr3_aa: CASSKQGRGNTQYF; cdr3_nt: TGTGCCAGCAGCAAACAGGGACGAGGAAATACGCAGTATTTT
v_call: TRBV5-3; d_call: TRBD1; j_call: TRBJ1-2; clone_size: few; cdr3_aa: CARSFNRDRDSNYGYTF; cdr3_nt: TGTGCCAGAAGCTTTAACCGGGACAGGGACTCTAACTATGGCTACACCTTC
v_call: TRBV29-1; d_call: -; j_call: TRBJ1-1; clone_size: few; cdr3_aa: CSVAASPGEAFF; cdr3_nt: TGCAGCGTTGCAGCATCCCCGGGGGAGGCTTTCTTT
v_call: TRBV7-2; d_call: -; j_call: TRBJ2-5; clone_size: few; cdr3_aa: CASSTGETQYF; cdr3_nt: TGTGCCAGCAGCACCGGGGAGACCCAGTACTTC
v_call: TRBV10-3; d_call: -; j_call: TRBJ2-2; clone_size: -; cdr3_aa: CAISFDGGQGPGELFF; cdr3_nt: TGTGCCATCAGTTTCGACGGGGGGCAAGGACCCGGGGAGCTGTTTTTT
v_call: TRBV30; d_call: -; j_call: TRBJ1-2; clone_size: -; cdr3_aa: CAWSANRDSSGYTF; cdr3_nt: TGTGCCTGGAGTGCCAACCGGGACTCCAGTGGCTACACCTTC
v_call: TRBV15; d_call: -; j_call: TRBJ2-5; clone_size: few; cdr3_aa: CATSRGGQRQETQYF; cdr3_nt: TGTGCCACCAGCAGAGGGGGACAAAGACAAGAGACCCAGTACTTC
v_call: TRBV6-1; d_call: -; j_call: TRBJ1-5; clone_size: -; cdr3_aa: CASSDAGFFQPQHF; cdr3_nt: TGTGCCAGCAGTGACGCGGGGTTTTTTCAGCCCCAGCATTTT